This T cell receptor (beta chain) was identified in a study of blood T cell repertoires in COVID-19. For the study at large: T cells, B-cell-depleted T cells, or PBMCs provided the cDNA or gDNA that served as material.

Sequencing was performed with immunoSEQ multiplex PCR; in TCRdb, only in-frame clones are kept and a portion is missing. The table lists some 160,000 clones, approximately 87% of them singletons, with 10% in the top ten. The V and J ends lost 5 bases and 7 bases, in that order; junction bases with no gene match: 9. CDR3 length equals 16 residues. Germline-derived CDR1 and CDR2 are SGHDN and FVKESK. This chain joins TRBV14 and TRBJ1-6, with 9 nucleotides matching TRBD1. Sequenced: peripheral blood. The clonotype originates from a woman in her sixties or seventies with COVID-19, enrolled during active disease. CDR3 nucleotide sequence: TGTGCCAGCAGCGGTACCGGGACAGGGCTAAATTCACCCCTCCACTTT. Residues: CASSGTGTGLNSPLHF.